The 2 T cell receptor beta chains reported below all come from one sample, sequenced in a study of regulatory T cells in long-lasting Graves disease. In building TCR beta libraries, iRepertoire HTBI primers were used together with Arm-PCR of CDR3 regions. TCRdb itself ran the multiplex PCR reads through MiXCR, one entry per CDR3 protein. The repertoire holds 350,000 to 500,000 distinct CDR3 sequences, with approximately 16% as singletons. Stated time point: newly diagnosed GD, antithyroid drugs for less than 3 months. Extracted PBMC RNA gave rise to the TCR library. These data are also associated with another study on T cells in Graves' hyperthyroidism and ophthalmopathy.

This specimen was peripheral blood mononuclear cells (PBMCs), taken at new diagnosis, from a patient treated with antithyroid drugs. Receptors originate from a woman aged 25-40 years with Graves disease.

This chain links TRBV30 with TRBJ1-6; a weak D match, TRBD1 (6 bases). The ends were cut back, 2 bases at V and 7 bases at J, with 9 bases in the middle. CDR1 is GTSNPN and CDR2 is SVGIG in the germline V gene (reference sequence). This CDR3 contains 13 residues. CDR3 nucleotide sequence: TGTGCCTGGAGTCCGGACAGCAATTCACCCCTCCACTTT. It encodes CAWSPDSNSPLHF.

The chain uses TRBV7-2 and TRBJ2-1; 14 bases match TRBD2. Germline lookup yields CDR1 SGHTA and CDR2 FQGNSA. CDR3 length equals 18 residues. After removal of 3 bases from V and 0 bases from J, the junction contained 4 bases not matched to a gene. CDR3 amino acids: CASSLRLAGGDSYNEQFF. CDR3 DNA: TGTGCCAGCAGCTTGAGACTAGCGGGAGGGGACTCCTACAATGAGCAGTTCTTC.